Below are 20 T cell receptor beta chains sequenced from a single sample in a study of blood T cell repertoires in COVID-19. Assay: immunoSEQ multiplex PCR; the TCRdb copy retains only in-frame clones and omits some. In the table there are about 270,000 clones, 85% to 90% of which are singletons. The sequenced material came from PBMCs or T cells enriched from blood (not recorded which). The receptor set was obtained from a woman aged 18-29 years who had recovered from COVID-19.

V and J are TRBV15 and TRBJ2-7, with TRBD2 as a possible D gene (6 bases). V was shortened by 5 bases and J by 0 bases, with 11 bases between the two germline ends. Germline CDR1 LNHNV, CDR2 YYDKDF (reference sequence). The CDR3 spans 14 residues. Here the CDR3 reads CATSGDGSSYEQYF. The CDR3 DNA follows: TGTGCCACCAGCGGGGACGGGAGCTCCTACGAGCAGTACTTC.

The V and J genes are TRBV10-1 and TRBJ1-1; D may be TRBD1 (5 bases). Germline lookup yields CDR1 WNHNN and CDR2 SYGVQD (reference sequence). V was cut by 2 bases and J by 4 bases, with 14 bases left in between. The CDR3 is 15 amino acids. CDR3 residues: CASSEILGGVTEAFF. CDR3 bases: TGCGCCAGCAGTGAGATTTTAGGAGGGGTCACTGAAGCTTTCTTT.

The rearrangement links TRBV4-1 to TRBJ2-5, with 8 positions matching TRBD2. This CDR3 has 16 residues. V gave up 0 bases and J gave up 7 bases; unmatched junction bases: 10. Germline V gives CDR1 MGHRA, CDR2 YSYEKL. The CDR3 DNA reads as TGCGCCAGCAGCCAAGATAATGAACTAGCGGAAGGGACCCAGTACTTC. Translating gives CASSQDNELAEGTQYF.

In its sample, this clone was seen once. V gene TRBV5-1 combines with J gene TRBJ1-4; no firm D call. The germline V gene has CDR1 SGHRS and CDR2 YFSETQ. There are 17 residues in the CDR3. Trimming took 4 bases from V and 0 from J, leaving 16 bases between them. As DNA, the CDR3 is TGCGCCAGCAGCCCCCGGGTAGGAGGTGCAACTAATGAAAAACTGTTTTTT. Protein product: CASSPRVGGATNEKLFF.

The V and J genes are TRBV19 and TRBJ2-5, with D tentatively TRBD1 (6 bases). The germline gives CDR1 LNHDA, CDR2 SQIVND (reference sequence). The CDR3 totals 13 residues. V lost 3 bases, J lost 4 bases, and 9 bases lay in between. CDR3 coding DNA: TGTGCCAGTAGTATTGTACAGGGAGAGACCCAGTACTTC. Encoded protein: CASSIVQGETQYF. The whole variable domain, remainder taken from reference TRBV19 and TRBJ2-5, is DGGITQSPKYLFRKEGQNVTLSCEQNLNHDAMYWYRQDPGQGLRLIYYSQIVNDFQKGDIAEGYSVSREKKESFPLTVTSAQKNPTAFYLCASSIVQGETQYFGPGTRLLVL.

Only a few counts were recorded for this clone. V usage is TRBV2 and J usage is TRBJ1-2; D remains unclear. The CDR3 has 11 amino acids. Trimming removed 8 bases at V and 8 bases at J, with 12 bases between. Per germline, CDR1 SNHLY and CDR2 FYNNEI. DNA for the CDR3: TGTGCCAGCGGTGGAGGGCGGGGCTACACCTTC. Its translation is CASGGGRGYTF.

The chain has TRBV5-4 and TRBJ2-7, with D possibly matching TRBD2 (6 bases). The length of the CDR3 is 15 residues. V was shortened by 0 bases and J by 3 bases, with 13 bases between the two germline ends. Germline-derived CDR1 and CDR2 are SGHNT and YYREEE (reference sequence). The CDR3 loop reads CASSLGRVGVYEQYF. The CDR3 bases are TGTGCCAGCAGCTTGGGGAGGGTTGGAGTCTACGAGCAGTACTTC. Full variable domain (remainder filled in from reference TRBV5-4 and TRBJ2-7): ETGVTQSPTHLIKTRGQQVTLRCSSQSGHNTVSWYQQALGQGPQFIFQYYREEENGRGNFPPRFSGLQFPNYSSELNVNALELDDSALYLCASSLGRVGVYEQYFGPGTRLTVT.

This clone is a singleton in its sample. The chain links TRBV5-6 to TRBJ1-6; D is undetermined. The CDR3 totals 15 residues. V lost 0 bases, J lost 9 bases, and 13 bases lay in between. The germline V gene has CDR1 SGHDT and CDR2 YYEEEE. The CDR3 DNA sequence: TGTGCCAGCAGCTTGGACCCACGGGATGGTTCACCCCTCCACTTT. It is translated as CASSLDPRDGSPLHF.

This clone was seen just once. CDR3 region: CARREDRTYEQYF. For the CDR3, the DNA is TGTGCCAGAAGGGAGGACAGGACCTACGAGCAGTACTTC. The chain links TRBV21-1 to TRBJ2-7; TRBD1, as called in the table, went unchecked against the DNA. TRBV21-1 is a pseudogene segment. The CDR3 spans 13 residues.

This rearrangement joins TRBV16 to TRBJ1-6, with 7 bases lining up with TRBD1. CDR1 KGHSY and CDR2 FQNENV come from the germline V gene. With V trimmed by 3 bases and J by 2 bases, 4 bases remained unmatched. CDR3 length equals 16 residues. The CDR3, as DNA: TGTGCCAGCAGCCATGGACAGGTAACCTATAATTCACCCCTCCACTTT. Protein: CASSHGQVTYNSPLHF.

V is TRBV5-1 and J is TRBJ1-1; unclear D gene. Trimming took off 3 bases at V and 1 base at J, with 10 bases between the two ends. The CDR3 is made up of 14 amino acids. Germline values: CDR1 SGHRS, CDR2 YFSETQ. The CDR3 nucleotides read TGCGCCAGCAGCTCCCCCGGGGAGAACACTGAAGCTTTCTTT. This gives the protein CASSSPGENTEAFF. The whole variable domain, remainder taken from reference TRBV5-1 and TRBJ1-1, is KAGVTQTPRYLIKTRGQQVTLSCSPISGHRSVSWYQQTPGQGLQFLFEYFSETQRNKGNFPGRFSGRQFSNSRSEMNVSTLELGDSALYLCASSSPGENTEAFFGQGTRLTVV.

This clone was seen a single time. The chain couples TRBV29-1 to TRBJ1-2, with a weak D call TRBD1 (5 bases). This CDR3 comprises 13 residues. Germline lookup yields CDR1 SQVTM and CDR2 ANQGSEA. V lost 4 bases to trimming and J lost 5 bases, with 14 bases between them. CDR3 sequence (DNA): TGCAGCGTTGCCGGGACTGTAGGGTATGGCTACACCTTC. As protein: CSVAGTVGYGYTF.

This clone was recorded once. The V call is TRBV7-2, the J call TRBJ1-2; TRBD1 might be the D (5 bases). V lost 2 bases to trimming and J lost 8 bases, with 18 bases between them. Germline CDR1 reads SGHTA; CDR2 reads FQGNSA. CDR3 length: 15 residues. This CDR3 reads CASSLSTAGRLGYTF. CDR3 DNA sequence: TGTGCCAGCAGCTTATCGACAGCCGGGAGGTTGGGCTACACCTTC.

This clone was seen a few times. This chain uses TRBV2 with TRBJ1-1; TRBD1 might be the D (6 bases). Germline CDR1 and CDR2: SNHLY and FYNNEI. This CDR3 has 14 amino acids. The ends were cut back, 8 bases at V and 3 bases at J, with 16 bases in the middle. In nucleotides, the CDR3 is TGTGCCAGCTACAGGGAAGTTTTGCACACTGAAGCTTTCTTT. This sequence encodes CASYREVLHTEAFF.

The rearrangement links TRBV2 to TRBJ2-1; 8 bases align to TRBD2. CDR1 SNHLY and CDR2 FYNNEI come from the germline V gene. The CDR3 runs to 16 residues. The ends lost 2 bases at V and 4 bases at J; junction bases unmatched: 7. The CDR3 DNA reads as TGTGCCAGCAGTGAAATGGGCGGGGGGCGATACAATGAGCAGTTCTTC. This sequence encodes CASSEMGGGRYNEQFF.

The gene calls are TRBV10-1 and TRBJ1-4, with D perhaps TRBD1 (5 bases). CDR1 and CDR2 (germline): WNHNN, SYGVQD (reference sequence). This CDR3 has 13 residues. The V end lost 6 bases, the J end lost 6 bases, and 11 bases lay between the germline ends. CDR3 loop: CASRDNKHEKLFF. CDR3 coding DNA: TGCGCCAGCAGGGACAATAAACATGAAAAACTGTTTTTT.

CDR3 bases: TGCGCCAGCAGTGAAGGGGCATACTCACCCCTCCACTTT. It yields the protein CASSEGAYSPLHF. This chain uses TRBV10-2 with TRBJ1-6; weak D call: TRBD1 (5 bases). V gave up 3 bases and J gave up 10 bases, with 10 bases separating them. In germline, CDR1 is WSHSY, CDR2 SAAADI. This CDR3 spans 13 amino acids.

This clone came up once. The V call is TRBV4-2, the J call TRBJ2-1; 12 nucleotides agree with TRBD2. J was trimmed by 9 bases and V by 0 bases; bases with no gene match: 15. Germline values: CDR1 LGHNA, CDR2 YNFKEQ. CDR3 length equals 19 residues. CDR3 amino acids: CASSQERLAGGPAAGEQFF. The CDR3 nucleotides read TGTGCCAGCAGCCAAGAGCGGCTAGCGGGGGGGCCGGCGGCGGGTGAGCAGTTCTTC.

This chain joins TRBV7-2 and TRBJ2-1, with 8 bases aligning to TRBD2. Trimming cost V 6 bases and J 3 bases; bases outside gene matches: 16. Germline V gene data show CDR1 as SGHTA and CDR2 as FQGNSA. The CDR3 totals 18 residues. The CDR3 DNA follows: TGTGCCAGCAGACCCCACGGCGGGGTCAGCGGGGGCTACAATGAGCAGTTCTTC. Its translation is CASRPHGGVSGGYNEQFF.

The chain has TRBV7-2 and TRBJ2-3; D perhaps matches TRBD2 (5 bases). The CDR3 runs 16 residues. CDR1 and CDR2 from the germline V gene are SGHTA and FQGNSA. The germline V and J ends were trimmed by 5 bases and 3 bases, with 18 bases remaining between them. In DNA, the CDR3 is TGTGCCAGCAGCCCTAGCTGGGTAGAAAGTACAGATACGCAGTATTTT. It is translated as CASSPSWVESTDTQYF.